The sequence of this TCR beta chain was determined in a study of radiotherapy plus CTLA-4 blockade in lung cancer. Findings and caveats of the study: Reports state that early shifts in blood T cell clones, with interferon-beta, best predicted response.

In regard to this clone: What it binds is not known.

This CDR3 has 15 residues. Per germline, CDR1 SGHRS and CDR2 YFSETQ. Trimming pared 2 bases from V and 0 bases from J, leaving 10 bases between. Data came from immunoSEQ multiplex PCR; TCRdb stores just in-frame clones and leaves some out. The sample records about 84,000 clones, about 78% being singletons. Here the sequenced sample was peripheral blood, taken from a patient treated with radiotherapy plus ipilimumab. This clonotype was sampled from a human donor with non-small cell lung cancer that progressed on radiotherapy plus ipilimumab. This rearrangement joins TRBV5-1 to TRBJ2-3; D remains unclear. CDR3 protein: CASSLGSYSTDTQYF. In DNA form, the CDR3 reads TGCGCCAGCAGCTTAGGGTCCTATAGCACAGATACGCAGTATTTT.